These 7 T cell receptor beta chains were sequenced from one sample in a study of blood T cell repertoires in COVID-19. Assay used: immunoSEQ multiplex PCR; TCRdb lists only in-frame clones, some missing. The data hold more than 65,000 clones, with around nine tenths observed a single time. Sequencing was carried out using peripheral blood. The receptors stem from a human donor in a cohort sampled during active COVID-19.

The V call is TRBV2, the J call TRBJ2-1; 7 nucleotides match TRBD1. Germline CDR1 and CDR2: SNHLY and FYNNEI. J was trimmed by 7 bases and V by 6 bases; bases with no gene match: 6. The CDR3 loop spans 13 amino acids. CDR3 nucleotides: TGTGCCAGCAGAAGCCCGGGACAGAATGAGCAGTTCTTC. Translating it yields CASRSPGQNEQFF.

CDR3 amino acids: CASRSGQGASEQYF. CDR3 nucleotides: TGTGCCAGCAGGTCAGGGCAGGGGGCGTCCGAGCAGTACTTC. The chain combines TRBV27 with TRBJ2-7; 8 positions match TRBD1. With 6 bases clipped from V and 6 bases from J, the junction kept 10 bases outside the gene matches. Per the germline V gene, CDR1 is MNHEY and CDR2 is SMNVEV (reference sequence). The CDR3 has 14 amino acids.

The rearrangement links TRBV28 to TRBJ1-2; possible D gene TRBD1, 5 bases. The CDR3 runs 14 residues. Germline-derived CDR1 and CDR2 are MDHEN and SYDVKM. Trimming pared 3 bases from V and 10 bases from J, leaving 18 bases between. CDR3 region: CASSLARAGSPYTF. The CDR3 DNA follows: TGTGCCAGCAGTTTGGCCAGGGCCGGGTCCCCCTACACCTTC.

The chain has TRBV27 and TRBJ1-4; D may be TRBD1 (5 bases). This CDR3 is built from 15 residues. From germline, CDR1 is MNHEY and CDR2 SMNVEV (reference sequence). The ends were cut back, 3 bases at V and 0 bases at J, with 8 bases in the middle. The CDR3 DNA is TGTGCCAGCAGTTTGGCCAGGGCAACTAATGAAAAACTGTTTTTT. It yields the protein CASSLARATNEKLFF.

The chain recombines TRBV4-1 with TRBJ1-1; TRBD1 is a possible D gene (5 bases). With 1 base removed from V and 2 bases from J, the gap between germline ends came to 11 bases. CDR3 length equals 15 residues. The germline CDR1 and CDR2 sequences are MGHRA and YSYEKL. CDR3 residues: CASSQVLGVNTEAFF. CDR3 nucleotides: TGCGCCAGCAGCCAAGTCTTAGGGGTAAACACTGAAGCTTTCTTT.

The chain employs TRBV9 and TRBJ2-7; 8 bases agree with TRBD2. This CDR3 is built from 13 residues. The J segment lost 1 base and the V segment lost 4 bases, leaving 1 base of the junction unmatched. The germline CDR1 and CDR2 sequences are SGDLS and YYNGEE. CDR3 DNA sequence: TGTGCCAGCAGCCCGGGGGGGTCCTACGAGCAGTACTTC. Its translation is CASSPGGSYEQYF.

The chain joins TRBV2 to TRBJ2-7; 7 nucleotides match TRBD2. With V trimmed by 6 bases and J by 1 base, 12 bases remained unmatched. Per the germline V gene, CDR1 is SNHLY and CDR2 is FYNNEI. The CDR3 is 16 amino acids. Written as DNA, the CDR3 is TGTGCCAGCAGCGCCCGCCCCGGGGAGGGATCCTACGAGCAGTACTTC. Its protein is CASSARPGEGSYEQYF.